Listed below are T cell receptor beta chains from one sample, sequenced in a study of blood T cell repertoires in COVID-19. The assay was immunoSEQ multiplex PCR, and TCRdb's table has in-frame clones only and misses some. The sample has more than 150,000 clones; over 75% are singletons. The sample taken for sequencing was peripheral blood. The receptors originated from a woman older than 75 with active or convalescent COVID-19. Each CDR3 is given with its conserved first and last residue. A D gene is named only where the DNA matches it firmly. Size is omitted from some rows. Given values are once, few, many or a class for expanded clones.

len: 13
d_gene: -
j_gene: TRBJ1-3
v_gene: TRBV5-1
abundance: once
CDR3aa: CASVGGSGNTIYF
CDR3nt: TGCGCCAGCGTCGGAGGGTCTGGAAACACCATATATTTT

len: 15
d_gene: -
j_gene: TRBJ2-1
v_gene: TRBV5-1
abundance: -
CDR3aa: CASSATGTSYNEQFF
CDR3nt: TGCGCCAGCAGCGCGACAGGCACTTCTTACAATGAGCAGTTCTTC

len: 17
d_gene: TRBD1
j_gene: TRBJ1-2
v_gene: TRBV5-1
abundance: -
CDR3aa: CASSPNTGTGSESGYTF
CDR3nt: TGCGCCAGCAGCCCCAATACCGGGACAGGGAGTGAGTCTGGCTACACCTTC

len: 17
d_gene: TRBD1
j_gene: TRBJ1-5
v_gene: TRBV10-3
abundance: -
CDR3aa: CAIRGGTGPYSNQPQHF
CDR3nt: TGTGCCATCAGGGGGGGGACAGGGCCTTATAGCAATCAGCCCCAGCATTTT

len: 17
d_gene: -
j_gene: TRBJ1-5
v_gene: TRBV21-1
abundance: -
CDR3aa: CASSAHPGTGDGQPQHF
CDR3nt: TGTGCCAGCAGCGCGCACCCCGGGACAGGGGATGGGCAGCCCCAGCATTTT

len: 15
d_gene: -
j_gene: TRBJ1-6
v_gene: TRBV23-1
abundance: once
CDR3aa: CASKRPGQSNSPLHF
CDR3nt: TGCGCCAGCAAACGACCGGGACAAAGTAATTCACCCCTCCACTTT

len: 18
d_gene: -
j_gene: TRBJ2-6
v_gene: TRBV28
abundance: -
CDR3aa: CASQGRQEIYLRANVLTF
CDR3nt: TGTGCCAGCCAAGGAAGACAGGAGATCTACCTGAGGGCCAACGTCCTGACTTTC

len: 13
d_gene: -
j_gene: TRBJ1-1
v_gene: TRBV29-1
abundance: -
CDR3aa: CSVGTPGGTEAFF
CDR3nt: TGCAGCGTGGGTACCCCAGGTGGGACTGAAGCTTTCTTT

len: 14
d_gene: TRBD1
j_gene: TRBJ1-6
v_gene: TRBV14
abundance: -
CDR3aa: CASNNDRGNSPLHF
CDR3nt: TGTGCCAGCAACAATGACAGGGGTAATTCACCCCTCCACTTT

len: 14
d_gene: TRBD1
j_gene: TRBJ2-5
v_gene: TRBV19
abundance: many
CDR3aa: CASSFTGARETQYF
CDR3nt: TGTGCCAGTAGTTTTACAGGGGCCCGGGAGACCCAGTACTTC

len: 15
d_gene: TRBD1
j_gene: TRBJ1-1
v_gene: TRBV6-6
abundance: -
CDR3aa: CASSEPGQGVTEAFF
CDR3nt: TGTGCCAGCAGCGAGCCGGGACAGGGGGTGACTGAAGCTTTCTTT

len: 16
d_gene: -
j_gene: TRBJ1-5
v_gene: TRBV4-2
abundance: once
CDR3aa: CASSQEPDRSNQPQHF
CDR3nt: TGTGCCAGCAGCCAAGAGCCCGACAGGTCGAATCAGCCCCAGCATTTT

len: 16
d_gene: -
j_gene: TRBJ1-6
v_gene: TRBV4-2
abundance: -
CDR3aa: CASSQDSGLTNSPLHF
CDR3nt: TGTGCCAGCAGCCAAGACTCGGGACTAACTAATTCACCCCTCCACTTT

len: 15
d_gene: -
j_gene: TRBJ2-7
v_gene: TRBV7-6
abundance: -
CDR3aa: CASSRSSVTSYEQYF
CDR3nt: TGTGCCAGCAGCCGATCGTCGGTAACCTCCTACGAGCAGTACTTC

len: 13
d_gene: -
j_gene: TRBJ1-1
v_gene: TRBV19
abundance: -
CDR3aa: CASSILWNTEAFF
CDR3nt: TGTGCCAGTAGTATCCTATGGAACACTGAAGCTTTCTTT

len: 15
d_gene: TRBD1
j_gene: TRBJ2-1
v_gene: TRBV3-1/TRBV3-2
abundance: -
CDR3aa: CASSLGQGTHNEQFF
CDR3nt: TGTGCCAGCAGCCTTGGACAGGGGACTCACAATGAGCAGTTCTTC

len: 14
d_gene: -
j_gene: TRBJ2-2
v_gene: TRBV18
abundance: -
CDR3aa: CASSPQGGPGELFF
CDR3nt: TGTGCCAGCTCACCACAGGGAGGTCCCGGGGAGCTGTTTTTT

len: 16
d_gene: -
j_gene: TRBJ1-3
v_gene: TRBV28
abundance: -
CDR3aa: CASTWRRRGSGNTIYF
CDR3nt: TGTGCCAGCACTTGGCGCCGGCGAGGCTCTGGAAACACCATATATTTT

len: 15
d_gene: TRBD1
j_gene: TRBJ1-1
v_gene: TRBV6-5
abundance: -
CDR3aa: CASSYGAGGFTEAFF
CDR3nt: TGTGCCAGCAGTTACGGCGCAGGGGGCTTCACTGAAGCTTTCTTT

len: 15
d_gene: TRBD1
j_gene: TRBJ2-5
v_gene: TRBV6-1
abundance: -
CDR3aa: CASSDLRGNQETQYF
CDR3nt: TGTGCCAGCAGTGACCTCAGGGGGAACCAAGAGACCCAGTACTTC

len: 14
d_gene: -
j_gene: TRBJ1-5
v_gene: TRBV29-1
abundance: -
CDR3aa: CSVSTGNSNQPQHF
CDR3nt: TGCAGCGTTTCAACAGGGAATAGCAATCAGCCCCAGCATTTT

len: 15
d_gene: TRBD1
j_gene: TRBJ1-2
v_gene: TRBV7-8
abundance: -
CDR3aa: CASSPGQGVLYGYTF
CDR3nt: TGTGCCAGCAGCCCCGGACAGGGGGTCCTCTATGGCTACACCTTC

len: 14
d_gene: TRBD2
j_gene: TRBJ2-3
v_gene: TRBV2
abundance: -
CDR3aa: CASSEGLPTDTQYF
CDR3nt: TGTGCCAGCAGTGAGGGACTACCCACAGATACGCAGTATTTT

len: 14
d_gene: TRBD1
j_gene: TRBJ1-5
v_gene: TRBV5-6
abundance: -
CDR3aa: CASSSTGVRQPQHF
CDR3nt: TGTGCCAGCAGCTCGACAGGGGTCCGTCAGCCCCAGCATTTT

len: 15
d_gene: TRBD1
j_gene: TRBJ2-4
v_gene: TRBV28
abundance: -
CDR3aa: CASSPPGDRKNIQYF
CDR3nt: TGTGCCAGCAGTCCGCCTGGGGACAGAAAAAACATTCAGTACTTC

len: 14
d_gene: -
j_gene: TRBJ2-7
v_gene: TRBV7-6
abundance: -
CDR3aa: CASSLVGGGNEQYF
CDR3nt: TGTGCCAGCAGCTTAGTTGGTGGGGGGAACGAGCAGTACTTC

len: 13
d_gene: -
j_gene: TRBJ1-1
v_gene: TRBV7-9
abundance: few
CDR3aa: CASTDRLNTEAFF
CDR3nt: TGTGCCAGCACAGACAGGCTGAACACTGAAGCTTTCTTT

len: 13
d_gene: TRBD1
j_gene: TRBJ1-5
v_gene: TRBV7-2
abundance: once
CDR3aa: CASSVDRDQPQHF
CDR3nt: TGTGCCAGCAGCGTCGACAGGGATCAGCCCCAGCATTTT

len: 17
d_gene: TRBD1
j_gene: TRBJ2-1
v_gene: TRBV2
abundance: -
CDR3aa: CASSRANRDSQYNEQFF
CDR3nt: TGTGCCAGCAGTCGAGCAAACCGGGACAGCCAGTACAATGAGCAGTTCTTC

len: 16
d_gene: -
j_gene: TRBJ1-6
v_gene: TRBV6-1
abundance: -
CDR3aa: CASSGDRRGLNSPLHF
CDR3nt: TGTGCCAGCAGTGGGGACCGCAGGGGCCTTAATTCACCCCTTCACTTT

len: 14
d_gene: -
j_gene: TRBJ2-2
v_gene: TRBV15
abundance: few
CDR3aa: CATSKGVNTGELFF
CDR3nt: TGTGCCACCAGCAAAGGAGTGAACACCGGGGAGCTGTTTTTT

len: 16
d_gene: TRBD1
j_gene: TRBJ2-1
v_gene: TRBV7-2
abundance: -
CDR3aa: CASSSRGQGVDNEQFF
CDR3nt: TGTGCCAGCAGCTCCAGGGGACAGGGGGTCGACAATGAGCAGTTCTTC

len: 15
d_gene: -
j_gene: TRBJ1-4
v_gene: TRBV28
abundance: -
CDR3aa: CASSAPGGGNEKLFF
CDR3nt: TGTGCCAGCAGTGCCCCGGGGGGGGGCAATGAAAAACTGTTTTTT

len: 15
d_gene: -
j_gene: TRBJ1-2
v_gene: TRBV4-3
abundance: few
CDR3aa: CASSRDLQINYGYTF
CDR3nt: TGCGCCAGCAGCCGAGATTTACAGATTAACTATGGCTACACCTTC

len: 13
d_gene: TRBD1
j_gene: TRBJ1-2
v_gene: TRBV10-3
abundance: -
CDR3aa: CAISSGQGAGYTF
CDR3nt: TGTGCCATCAGCTCGGGACAGGGGGCTGGCTACACCTTC

len: 17
d_gene: TRBD1
j_gene: TRBJ1-5
v_gene: TRBV6-2/TRBV6-3
abundance: -
CDR3aa: CASRPLVRTGRGQPQHF
CDR3nt: TGTGCCAGCAGGCCTCTCGTGAGGACAGGGAGGGGGCAGCCCCAGCATTTT

len: 17
d_gene: TRBD2
j_gene: TRBJ2-1
v_gene: TRBV2
abundance: -
CDR3aa: CASTGTSGGPSYNEQFF
CDR3nt: TGTGCCAGCACCGGGACTAGCGGGGGGCCATCCTACAATGAGCAGTTCTTC

len: 15
d_gene: TRBD1
j_gene: TRBJ2-3
v_gene: TRBV19
abundance: -
CDR3aa: CASSFRDRGTDTQYF
CDR3nt: TGTGCCAGTAGTTTCCGGGACAGGGGGACAGATACGCAGTATTTT